This T cell receptor beta chain was retrieved from a study of T cell responses to AZD1222 COVID-19 vaccine. CDR3 length: 14 residues. Germline V CDR1 and CDR2: LNHDA, SQIVND (reference sequence). The V end was cut by 1 base, the J end by 0 bases, with 7 bases between. The method was immunoSEQ multiplex PCR; TCRdb's version includes in-frame clones alone and lacks a portion of them. The sample records 150,000 or so clones, approximately 93% being singletons. This clone was detected only once. The antigen is undetermined. Regarding the study as a whole: Nearly half of the spike-specific TCRs reportedly recognize variant regions that carry no mutations. Donors in the cohort were predominantly white British and more often female, and clonal diversity was possibly underestimated. Baseline seropositives among AZD1222 recipients totaled only five to seven.

The J gene is TRBJ2-7, the V gene TRBV19; the D gene is possibly TRBD2 (5 bases). The input for sequencing was peripheral blood, taken 28 days after the second AZD1222 dose. The clonotype comes from an adult who received the AZD1222 COVID-19 vaccine. The CDR3 here is CASSIVGSSYEQYF. The CDR3 DNA is TGTGCCAGTAGTATAGTGGGGAGCTCCTACGAGCAGTACTTC.